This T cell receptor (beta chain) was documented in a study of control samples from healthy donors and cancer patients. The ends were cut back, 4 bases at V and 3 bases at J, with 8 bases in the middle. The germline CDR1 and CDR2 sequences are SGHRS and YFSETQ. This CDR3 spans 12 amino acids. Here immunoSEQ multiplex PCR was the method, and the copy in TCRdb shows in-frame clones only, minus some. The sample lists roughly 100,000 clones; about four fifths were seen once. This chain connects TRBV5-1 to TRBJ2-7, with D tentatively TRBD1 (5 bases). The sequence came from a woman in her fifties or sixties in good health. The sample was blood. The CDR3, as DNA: TGCGCCAGCAGCCCAGGACACTACGAGCAGTACTTC. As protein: CASSPGHYEQYF.